A selection of T cell receptor beta chains follows, all from one sample in a study of blood T cell repertoires in COVID-19. Clones were sequenced by immunoSEQ multiplex PCR, and TCRdb holds only the in-frame ones, with some missing. The repertoire holds about 75,000 clones, with approximately 85% as singletons. The sequenced material came from peripheral blood. The receptors were sampled from a woman older than 75 with active or convalescent COVID-19. CDR3s include the opening cysteine and the closing phenylalanine or tryptophan. Each record gives: clone size, J gene, D gene, V gene, CDR3 protein, CDR3 DNA. D genes are given only for firm matches. Only part of the rows carry a size: once, few, many, or a class if the clone is expanded.

.,TRBJ1-5,TRBD1,TRBV25-1,CASSEMPGGDQPQHF,TGTGCCAGCAGTGAAATGCCAGGGGGCGATCAGCCCCAGCATTTT
.,TRBJ1-5,TRBD1,TRBV6-2/TRBV6-3,CASSRASGTVSNQPQHF,TGTGCCAGCAGCAGAGCGTCCGGGACAGTTAGCAATCAGCCCCAGCATTTT
.,TRBJ1-5,.,TRBV7-9,CASSSGNQPQHF,TGTGCCAGCAGCTCAGGAAATCAGCCCCAGCATTTT
.,TRBJ2-5,.,TRBV18,CASSPPPVQETQYF,TGTGCCAGCTCACCACCTCCAGTACAAGAGACCCAGTACTTC
.,TRBJ1-2,.,TRBV7-8,CASSLVAGSTNYGYTF,TGTGCCAGCAGCTTAGTGGCGGGCAGCACTAACTATGGCTACACCTTC
.,TRBJ2-5,.,TRBV11-2,CASSTGQSLQETQYF,TGTGCCAGCAGCACCGGACAAAGCCTCCAAGAGACCCAGTACTTC
.,TRBJ1-1,.,TRBV11-2,CASRRGSRTEAFF,TGTGCCAGCAGACGAGGGAGCAGAACTGAAGCTTTCTTT
few,TRBJ2-7,.,TRBV21-1,CASSKRGRVRSYEQYF,TGTGCCAGCAGCAAACGAGGCAGGGTGAGGTCCTACGAGCAGTACTTC
.,TRBJ2-1,.,TRBV9,CASSVGGLDIPAEQFF,TGTGCCAGCAGCGTAGGGGGTTTGGACATTCCGGCAGAGCAGTTCTTC
.,TRBJ2-5,TRBD1,TRBV5-1,CASRSRTGVETQYF,TGCGCCAGCAGGAGCAGGACAGGGGTAGAGACCCAGTACTTC
.,TRBJ1-5,.,TRBV2,CASSSGNQPQHF,TGTGCCAGCAGTTCTGGCAATCAGCCCCAGCATTTT
once,TRBJ1-4,.,TRBV3-1/TRBV3-2,CASRPSVGRGEKLFF,TGTGCCAGCAGACCCAGTGTGGGTCGAGGTGAAAAACTGTTTTTT
.,TRBJ1-1,.,TRBV28,CASSSLDLSPGRGNTEAFF,TGTGCCAGCAGTAGTTTAGACCTATCACCAGGACGGGGGAACACTGAAGCTTTCTTT
.,TRBJ2-3,TRBD2,TRBV19,CASRVTSGRADTQYF,TGTGCCAGTAGAGTGACTAGCGGGAGGGCAGATACGCAGTATTTT
.,TRBJ2-5,TRBD1,TRBV7-2,CASSLNQGAYETQYF,TGTGCCAGCAGCTTAAACCAGGGGGCCTATGAGACCCAGTACTTC
many,TRBJ1-2,TRBD1,TRBV3-1/TRBV3-2,CASSHSGRGPQGYTF,TGTGCCAGCAGCCATTCGGGCAGGGGGCCCCAAGGCTACACCTTC
.,TRBJ2-1,.,TRBV11-3,CASGKAGGLYNEQFF,TGTGCCAGCGGCAAGGCCGGGGGGCTCTACAATGAGCAGTTCTTC
.,TRBJ2-3,TRBD2,TRBV20-1,CSASKVAGVRTDTQYF,TGCAGTGCTAGTAAGGTAGCGGGGGTTCGCACAGATACGCAGTATTTT
.,TRBJ1-3,.,TRBV7-2,CASSSRQFSGNTIYF,TGTGCCAGCAGCTCTAGACAGTTCTCTGGAAACACCATATATTTT
few,TRBJ2-3,TRBD2,TRBV23-1,CASRQGLAGFCEGTDTQYF,TGCGCCAGCAGACAGGGACTAGCGGGATTTTGTGAAGGCACAGATACGCAGTATTTT
.,TRBJ2-5,TRBD2,TRBV23-1,CASSQCSSGRGETQYF,TGCGCCAGCAGTCAATGTTCTAGCGGGAGGGGAGAGACCCAGTACTTC
.,TRBJ2-3,.,TRBV28,CASRQGGTDTQYF,TGTGCCAGCAGGCAGGGTGGCACAGATACGCAGTATTTT
.,TRBJ2-3,.,TRBV12-1,CASSAEREGPSTDTQYF,TGTGCCAGCAGCGCCGAGCGGGAGGGACCTAGCACAGATACGCAGTATTTT
few,TRBJ1-4,TRBD1,TRBV2,CASSGGGQGTYELFF,TGTGCCAGCAGTGGGGGCGGACAGGGGACGTATGAACTGTTTTTT
once,TRBJ1-4,.,TRBV7-2,CASSRQPGGNEKLFF,TGTGCCAGCAGTCGACAGCCCGGGGGTAATGAAAAACTGTTTTTT
.,TRBJ2-1,.,TRBV19,CASSVTGTYNEQFF,TGTGCCAGTAGTGTTACGGGGACCTACAATGAGCAGTTCTTC
.,TRBJ2-1,TRBD2,TRBV19,CASRERGANEQFF,TGTGCCAGTCGGGAGCGGGGCGCGAATGAGCAGTTCTTC
.,TRBJ2-4,TRBD2,TRBV6-1,CASSDRPGTSGDRAKNIQYF,TGTGCCAGCAGTGATCGCCCCGGGACTAGCGGGGACAGGGCCAAAAACATTCAGTACTTC
.,TRBJ2-2,TRBD2,TRBV7-2,CASSFKPGLAKLHGELFF,TGTGCCAGCAGCTTTAAACCGGGACTAGCGAAATTGCACGGGGAGCTGTTTTTT
.,TRBJ1-6,.,TRBV28,CASKTTLSPLHF,TGTGCCAGCAAGACAACCCTTTCACCCCTCCACTTT
.,TRBJ1-2,.,TRBV15,CATSRHGQSYGYTF,TGTGCCACCAGCCGTCATGGACAGTCCTATGGCTACACCTTC
.,TRBJ2-7,TRBD1,TRBV6-5,CASRPNRGSSYEQYF,TGTGCCAGCAGACCAAACAGGGGGAGCTCCTACGAGCAGTACTTC
once,TRBJ2-7,.,TRBV11-2,CASSLVLSGTEQYF,TGTGCCAGCAGCTTAGTGCTTTCGGGTACCGAGCAGTACTTC
.,TRBJ2-1,.,TRBV10-3,CAISYSVLYNEQFF,TGTGCCATCTCCTATAGCGTTCTTTACAATGAGCAGTTCTTC
.,TRBJ1-1,TRBD1,TRBV6-5,CASSYSRTGSPEAFF,TGTGCCAGCAGTTACTCTCGGACAGGCTCTCCTGAAGCTTTCTTT
.,TRBJ1-1,.,TRBV15,CATSPHSINTEAFF,TGTGCCACCAGCCCCCACAGCATCAACACTGAAGCTTTCTTT
.,TRBJ1-4,.,TRBV27,CASSLRQVGEKLFF,TGTGCCAGCAGTTTAAGACAGGTGGGGGAAAAACTGTTTTTT
.,TRBJ2-7,TRBD1,TRBV9,CASSVAGTGFYEQYF,TGTGCCAGCAGCGTAGCTGGGACAGGGTTTTACGAGCAGTACTTC
.,TRBJ2-7,.,TRBV7-9,CASSLGDIVFYEQYF,TGTGCCAGCAGCTTAGGGGACATCGTCTTCTACGAGCAGTACTTC
.,TRBJ1-5,TRBD1,TRBV20-1,CSANDHRNRDRGENQPQHF,TGCAGTGCTAATGATCATCGGAACCGGGACAGGGGTGAAAATCAGCCCCAGCATTTT
.,TRBJ2-1,TRBD2,TRBV6-6,CAALRLAGDNEQFF,TGTGCCGCCCTACGGCTAGCGGGTGACAATGAGCAGTTCTTC
.,TRBJ1-6,TRBD1,TRBV6-5,CASNSRTGNNSPLHF,TGTGCCAGCAATTCAAGGACAGGGAATAATTCACCCCTCCACTTT
.,TRBJ1-6,.,TRBV28,CASRPPEVRSSPLHF,TGTGCCAGCAGACCACCGGAGGTGAGATCTTCACCCCTCCACTTT
.,TRBJ2-3,.,TRBV27,CASRSARSRTDTQYF,TGTGCCAGCAGATCCGCGAGGTCACGCACAGATACGCAGTATTTT
few,TRBJ2-1,TRBD2,TRBV2,CASSRLAGRYNNEQFF,TGTGCCAGCAGCCGACTAGCGGGACGTTACAACAATGAGCAGTTCTTC
.,TRBJ2-2,.,TRBV24-1,CATSDLSGNTGELFF,TGTGCCACCAGTGATTTGTCAGGGAACACCGGGGAGCTGTTTTTT
.,TRBJ1-6,TRBD1,TRBV4-1,CASSQGTGGGGSPLHF,TGCGCCAGCAGCCAAGGAACAGGGGGCGGAGGTTCACCCCTCCACTTT
.,TRBJ1-4,TRBD1,TRBV30,CAWRPAGQGAEKLFF,TGTGCCTGGAGACCAGCGGGACAGGGGGCTGAAAAACTGTTTTTT
.,TRBJ2-5,.,TRBV28,CASSVSGTLKQETQYF,TGTGCCAGCAGTGTATCCGGGACACTAAAACAAGAGACCCAGTACTTC
.,TRBJ2-7,.,TRBV6-5,CAYLQGSNPSYEQYF,TGTGCCTATCTCCAGGGATCAAACCCTTCCTACGAGCAGTACTTC
.,TRBJ1-4,TRBD1,TRBV3-1/TRBV3-2,CASSQDGTGREKLFF,TGTGCCAGCAGCCAAGACGGGACAGGGCGTGAAAAACTGTTTTTT
.,TRBJ1-2,.,TRBV3-1/TRBV3-2,CASSQGYSHNYGYTF,TGTGCCAGCAGCCAAGGATACTCCCATAACTATGGCTACACCTTC
.,TRBJ2-1,TRBD2,TRBV4-2,CASSQRLASYNEQFF,TGTGCCAGCAGCCAACGACTAGCGAGTTACAATGAGCAGTTCTTC
medium-sized,TRBJ1-4,TRBD1,TRBV4-1,CASSQDQGAGEKLFF,TGCGCCAGCAGCCAAGATCAGGGGGCAGGCGAAAAACTGTTTTTT
.,TRBJ2-5,TRBD2,TRBV20-1,CSASLLAGGQTQYF,TGCAGTGCTAGTTTACTAGCGGGAGGTCAGACCCAGTACTTC
.,TRBJ2-7,.,TRBV6-6,CASSYTTGSYEQYF,TGTGCCAGCAGTTACACTACAGGATCCTACGAGCAGTACTTC